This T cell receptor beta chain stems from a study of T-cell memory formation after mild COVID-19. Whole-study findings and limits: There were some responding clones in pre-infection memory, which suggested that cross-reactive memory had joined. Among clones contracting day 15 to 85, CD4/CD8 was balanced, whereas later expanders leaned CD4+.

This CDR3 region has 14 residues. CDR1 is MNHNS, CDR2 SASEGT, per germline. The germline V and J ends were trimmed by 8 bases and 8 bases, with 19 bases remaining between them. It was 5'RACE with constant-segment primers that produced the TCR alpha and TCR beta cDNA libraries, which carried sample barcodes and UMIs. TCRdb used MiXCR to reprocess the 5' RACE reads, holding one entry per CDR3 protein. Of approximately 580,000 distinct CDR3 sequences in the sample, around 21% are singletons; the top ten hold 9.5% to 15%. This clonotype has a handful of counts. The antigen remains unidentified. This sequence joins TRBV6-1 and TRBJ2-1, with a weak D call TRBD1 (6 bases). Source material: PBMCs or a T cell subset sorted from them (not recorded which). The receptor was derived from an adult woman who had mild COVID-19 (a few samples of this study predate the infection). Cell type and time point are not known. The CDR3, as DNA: TGTGCCAGCTGGAGCGACAGGCGAAGGGATGAGCAGTTCTTC. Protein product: CASWSDRRRDEQFF.